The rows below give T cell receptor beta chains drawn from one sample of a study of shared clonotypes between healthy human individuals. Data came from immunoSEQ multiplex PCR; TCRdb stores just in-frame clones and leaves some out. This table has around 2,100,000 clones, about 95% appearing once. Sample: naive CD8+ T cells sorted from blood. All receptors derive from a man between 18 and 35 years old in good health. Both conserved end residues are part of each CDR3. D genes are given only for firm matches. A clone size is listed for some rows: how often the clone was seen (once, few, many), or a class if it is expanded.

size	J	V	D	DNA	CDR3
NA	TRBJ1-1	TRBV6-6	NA	TGTGCCAGCAGTTATGGGGCAAGCACTGAAGCTTTCTTT	CASSYGASTEAFF
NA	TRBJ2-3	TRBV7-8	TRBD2	TGTGCCAGCAGTCCCTATCTAGCGGGCCTCACAGATACGCAGTATTTT	CASSPYLAGLTDTQYF
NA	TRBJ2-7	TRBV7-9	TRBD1	TGTGCCAGCAGCTTTTCAGGGGGAGAGCAGTACTTC	CASSFSGGEQYF
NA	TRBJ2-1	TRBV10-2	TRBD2	TGCGCCAGCAGTGACTCGGGGGGGGCACTCTACAATGAGCAGTTCTTC	CASSDSGGALYNEQFF
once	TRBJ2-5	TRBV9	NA	TGTGCCAGCAGCGTAGGAGGGGGTACGGAGACCCAGTACTTC	CASSVGGGTETQYF
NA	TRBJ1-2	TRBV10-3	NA	TGTGCCATCAGGGGGGGTAACTATGGCTACACCTTC	CAIRGGNYGYTF
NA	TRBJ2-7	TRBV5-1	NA	TGCGCCAGCAGCTCACAGGAAACCTACGAGCAGTACTTC	CASSSQETYEQYF
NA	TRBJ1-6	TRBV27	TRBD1	TGTGCCAGCAGTCCCGGGACAGCCGTCTCACCCCTCCACTTT	CASSPGTAVSPLHF
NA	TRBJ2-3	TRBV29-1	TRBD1	TGCAGCGCCGGGGCCGGGACAGGGTTGACAGATACGCAGTATTTT	CSAGAGTGLTDTQYF
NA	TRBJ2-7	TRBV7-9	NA	TGTGCCAGCAGCCTCGGGATTGACGAGCAGTACTTC	CASSLGIDEQYF
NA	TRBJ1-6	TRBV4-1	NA	TGCGCCAGCAGCCAAGATCCCGCGACACCGGCCCTCCACTTT	CASSQDPATPALHF
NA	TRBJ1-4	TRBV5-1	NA	TGCGCCAGCAGCTTGGACAGTCTTAATGAAAAACTGTTTTTT	CASSLDSLNEKLFF
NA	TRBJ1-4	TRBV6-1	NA	TGTGCCAGCAGTGAGGTCCAGGCAGCCTGGGAAAAACTGTTTTTT	CASSEVQAAWEKLFF
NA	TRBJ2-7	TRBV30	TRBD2	TGTGCCTGCCAGTGGCGGGGGGCTTTAGAGCAGTACTTC	CACQWRGALEQYF
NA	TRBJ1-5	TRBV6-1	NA	TGTGCCAGCAGTGAGTTCACCTCTAGCAATCAGCCCCAGCATTTT	CASSEFTSSNQPQHF
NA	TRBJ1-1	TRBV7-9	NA	TGTGCCAGCAGCCCACCAGAGGGAGACACTGAAGCTTTCTTT	CASSPPEGDTEAFF
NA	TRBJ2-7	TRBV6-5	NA	TGTGCCAGCAGTTACGGGTCAGGGTTCTACGAGCAGTACTTC	CASSYGSGFYEQYF
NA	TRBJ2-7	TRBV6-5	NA	TGTGCCAGCAGTTACTCGACGGGGGGCGGCTACGAGCAGTACTTC	CASSYSTGGGYEQYF
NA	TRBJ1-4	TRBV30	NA	TGTGCCTGGAGCCCCGGACAGAGCAATGAAAAACTGTTTTTT	CAWSPGQSNEKLFF
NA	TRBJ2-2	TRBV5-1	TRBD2	TGCGCCAGCAGCTTCGGGACTAGCGGGAGGGACACCGGGGAGCTGTTTTTT	CASSFGTSGRDTGELFF
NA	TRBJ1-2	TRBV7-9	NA	TGTGCCAGCAGCGACGGCAACTATGGCTACACCTTC	CASSDGNYGYTF
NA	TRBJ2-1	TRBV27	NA	TGTGCCAGCAGTTTATCGCGTTACAATGAGCAGTTCTTC	CASSLSRYNEQFF
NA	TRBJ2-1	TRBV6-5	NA	TGTGCCAGCAGTTACGGCGGCCGGGATGAGCAGTTCTTC	CASSYGGRDEQFF
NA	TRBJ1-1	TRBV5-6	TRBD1	TGTGCCAGCAGACGGGACAGCCTGGACACTGAAGCTTTCTTT	CASRRDSLDTEAFF
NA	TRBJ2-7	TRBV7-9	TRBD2	TGTGCCAGCAGCTTAACTAGCGGGGGGCCGAGCTCCTACGAGCAGTACTTC	CASSLTSGGPSSYEQYF
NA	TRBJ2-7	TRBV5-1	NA	TGCGCCAGCAGCCCCCCTATGGGGGAGTTATCCTACGAGCAGTACTTC	CASSPPMGELSYEQYF